This T cell receptor beta chain came from a study of blood T cell repertoires in COVID-19. Study overall: PBMCs, B-cell-depleted T cells, or T cells were the source of the cDNA or gDNA that made up the material.

Patients of the Seattle cohort, enrolled during active infection, were followed longitudinally. Per the study methods: Estimation of nucleated cell counts relied on the amplification of reference gene primers. Sequencing was performed with immunoSEQ multiplex PCR; in TCRdb, only in-frame clones are kept and a portion is missing. D and trimming come from the DNA, and the V and J calls and clone size come from that table. The top ten clones hold 6.5% to 8.5% of a sample with around 150,000 clones, less than 85% of them seen once. Germline V gene sequence: CDR1 SGDLS, CDR2 YYNGEE. The CDR3 contains 16 residues. Trimming took 1 base from V and 3 from J; bases not matched to a gene: 6.

This receptor was identified in a woman between 35 and 50 years old with COVID-19, enrolled during active disease. V usage is TRBV9 and J usage is TRBJ2-2; 7 positions agree with TRBD2. Sequenced material: peripheral blood. The CDR3 sequence is CASSVPSGDDTGELFF. CDR3 in DNA: TGTGCCAGCAGCGTACCGAGCGGGGATGACACCGGGGAGCTGTTTTTT.